The rows below give T cell receptor beta chains drawn from one sample of a study of vaccination and CD4 T cells after COVID-19. Their antigens remain unidentified. TCRdb reanalysed the PCR reads using MiXCR and keeps one entry per CDR3 protein. The table records about 10,000 distinct CDR3 sequences, almost 60% of them present only once. Input material: CD4+ T cells from blood, cultured in vitro. These receptors all come from a human donor who had recovered from COVID-19. The CDR3 runs from the conserved cysteine through the conserved F or W. Each record gives: V gene, CDR3 length, CDR3 protein.

TRBV27 | 13 | CASGFRAAYGYTF
TRBV19 | 16 | CASSPDRATGNQPQHF
TRBV20-1 | 14 | CSAARTSGQETQYF
TRBV27 | 16 | CASRRGRYPLPDTQYF
TRBV6-5 | 14 | CASSSYQGAYGYTF
TRBV28 | 16 | CASSSHAGTGSSAQYF
TRBV6-2/TRBV6-3 | 14 | CASSKLTAGQPQHF
TRBV20-1 | 14 | CSARRGVGYTEAFF
TRBV7-2 | 13 | CASSLSIWSEQYF
TRBV7-3 | 13 | CASSLAGGYEQYF
TRBV7-2 | 15 | CASSQEKAKVAEAFF
TRBV6-5 | 16 | CASSYPTGANTGELFF
TRBV27 | 14 | CASAPGQPYYGYTF
TRBV28 | 14 | CASSLPTPPSEQFF
TRBV11-3 | 15 | CASSLDPRADYGYTF
TRBV20-1 | 13 | CSARYRAGDGYTF
TRBV7-9 | 12 | CASSLQGHEQFF
TRBV4-3 | 14 | CASSQGGANSPLHF
TRBV7-9 | 15 | CASSFLGQANSPLHF
TRBV6-1 | 14 | CASSRTGANYGYTF
TRBV19 | 17 | CASSIEGTGGTNTEAFF
TRBV27 | 15 | CASRPAGGLSYEQYF
TRBV7-8 | 14 | CASILNPGGTPLHF
TRBV7-2 | 18 | CASSSRKMYRGFGYGYTF
TRBV19 | 13 | CASTGVGNQPQHF
TRBV12-3/TRBV12-4 | 13 | CASSLRGDTEAFF
TRBV11-1 | 15 | CASSLSGLRTDTQYF
TRBV10-2 | 13 | CASKEPTNTEAFF
TRBV12-3/TRBV12-4 | 16 | CASSLGGPGVNTEAFF
TRBV12-3/TRBV12-4 | 13 | CASRGTGSYEQYF
TRBV15 | 13 | CATSRTGWETQYF
TRBV11-1 | 13 | CASGKSRNTEAFF
TRBV4-3 | 13 | CASSQDRNGELFF
TRBV19 | 15 | CASRPTGGAREKLFF
TRBV20-1 | 14 | CSASLGGLTDTQYF
TRBV5-1 | 16 | CASSLDPRGGNTEAFF
TRBV5-4 | 15 | CASSLTSGRAGELFF
TRBV10-3 | 14 | CAIRRDSGAYEQYF
TRBV7-2 | 15 | CASSFVGGAHTEAFF
TRBV6-5 | 15 | CASSYYLAVGNEQFF
TRBV7-8 | 14 | CASSARQGRTEAFF
TRBV2 | 13 | CASSESGKGGYTF
TRBV20-1 | 12 | CSARASNQPQHF
TRBV2 | 14 | CASSEWAPNQPQHF
TRBV19 | 15 | CASSIAAVSTYEQYF
TRBV20-1 | 15 | CSAPPGGGRYTEAFF
TRBV15 | 15 | CATSRGAVSTDTQYF
TRBV7-2 | 17 | CASSLVGVGTAQETQYF
TRBV15 | 16 | CATSRHELPNTGELFF